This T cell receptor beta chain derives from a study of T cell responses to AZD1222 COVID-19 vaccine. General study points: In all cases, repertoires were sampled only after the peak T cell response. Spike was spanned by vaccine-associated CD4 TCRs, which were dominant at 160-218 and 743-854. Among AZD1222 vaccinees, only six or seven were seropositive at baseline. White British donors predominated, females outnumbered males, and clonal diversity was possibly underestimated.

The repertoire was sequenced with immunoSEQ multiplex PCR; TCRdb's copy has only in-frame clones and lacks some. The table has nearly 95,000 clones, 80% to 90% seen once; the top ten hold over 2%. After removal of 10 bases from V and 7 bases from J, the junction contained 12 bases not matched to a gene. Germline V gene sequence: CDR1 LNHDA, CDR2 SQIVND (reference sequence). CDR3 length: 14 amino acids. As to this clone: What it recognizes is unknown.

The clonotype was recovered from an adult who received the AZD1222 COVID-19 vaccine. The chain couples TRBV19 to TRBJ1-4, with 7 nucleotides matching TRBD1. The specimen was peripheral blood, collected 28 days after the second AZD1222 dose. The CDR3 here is CATEGGTGAEKLFF. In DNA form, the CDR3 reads TGTGCCACCGAGGGTGGAACAGGGGCTGAAAAACTGTTTTTT.